A selection of T cell receptor beta chains follows, all from one sample in a study of beta chain features in type 1 diabetes. Data came from immunoSEQ multiplex PCR; TCRdb stores just in-frame clones and leaves some out. In the table there are about 260,000 clones, roughly 21% of which are singletons. The sequenced sample was naive CD4+ T cells from blood. Receptors were obtained from a woman aged 40-49 years with type 1 diabetes. The CDR3 runs from the conserved cysteine through the conserved F or W. The D gene is left open where the match is weak. Size is stated for part of the rows, as once, few or many counts, or as a class when the clone is expanded.

D gene: .
J gene: TRBJ1-1
clone size: once
V gene: TRBV28
CDR3 DNA: TGTGCCAGCAGTTTTACGGTGAACACTGAAGCTTTCTTT
CDR3 protein: CASSFTVNTEAFF

D gene: TRBD2
J gene: TRBJ2-1
clone size: few
V gene: TRBV9
CDR3 DNA: TGTGCCAGCAGCGCGAGATCAGTAGCGGGACCGAGCTCCTACAATGAGCAGTTCTTC
CDR3 protein: CASSARSVAGPSSYNEQFF

D gene: TRBD1
J gene: TRBJ1-1
clone size: .
V gene: TRBV5-4
CDR3 DNA: TGTGCCAGCAGCTTAGACCAGGGGGGGAACACTGAAGCTTTCTTT
CDR3 protein: CASSLDQGGNTEAFF

D gene: .
J gene: TRBJ1-2
clone size: few
V gene: TRBV13
CDR3 DNA: TGTGCCAGCAGATTCACCACAGGCGGAGGCTACACCTTC
CDR3 protein: CASRFTTGGGYTF

D gene: TRBD2
J gene: TRBJ2-7
clone size: few
V gene: TRBV4-3
CDR3 DNA: TGCGCCAGCAGCCAAGGGACTAGCGGAACCTACGAGCAGTACTTC
CDR3 protein: CASSQGTSGTYEQYF

D gene: .
J gene: TRBJ1-1
clone size: once
V gene: TRBV7-2
CDR3 DNA: TGTGCCAGCAGCTACCTAGGTGACACTGAAGCTTTCTTT
CDR3 protein: CASSYLGDTEAFF

D gene: .
J gene: TRBJ2-1
clone size: few
V gene: TRBV11-2
CDR3 DNA: TGTGCCAGCAGCTCCGGACAGAACAATGAGCAGTTCTTC
CDR3 protein: CASSSGQNNEQFF

D gene: .
J gene: TRBJ2-5
clone size: .
V gene: TRBV4-1
CDR3 DNA: TGCGCCAGCAGTAAGGGGGAGGGAGTGGAGAAGACCCAGTACTTC
CDR3 protein: CASSKGEGVEKTQYF

D gene: .
J gene: TRBJ1-6
clone size: once
V gene: TRBV5-6
CDR3 DNA: TGTGCCAGCAGCCTGATAAGCGGCTATAATTCACCCCTCCACTTT
CDR3 protein: CASSLISGYNSPLHF

D gene: .
J gene: TRBJ1-3
clone size: .
V gene: TRBV6-6
CDR3 DNA: TGTGCCAGCAGTTACCGGGACATTGGAAACACCATATATTTT
CDR3 protein: CASSYRDIGNTIYF

D gene: TRBD1
J gene: TRBJ2-2
clone size: few
V gene: TRBV30
CDR3 DNA: TGTGCCTTCCAACCGGGACAGGGTGCGGATAACGGGGAGCTGTTTTTT
CDR3 protein: CAFQPGQGADNGELFF

D gene: .
J gene: TRBJ1-1
clone size: few
V gene: TRBV5-4
CDR3 DNA: TGTGCCAGCAGCTTGGAACAGCGGTCTGAAGCTTTCTTT
CDR3 protein: CASSLEQRSEAFF